Listed below are T cell receptor beta chains from one sample, sequenced in a study of blood T cell repertoires in COVID-19. Sequencing was performed with immunoSEQ multiplex PCR; in TCRdb, only in-frame clones are kept and a portion is missing. The sample contains under 200,000 clones, 86% of which appear only once. Sequenced material: peripheral blood. The source of these receptors is a woman aged 55-70 years with COVID-19, enrolled during active disease. Each CDR3 is given without its conserved first and last residue.

>TRBJ1-2|TRBV7-9
ASSSTGYYGYT
>TRBJ1-5|TRBV6-2/TRBV6-3
ASSWTTGSNQPQH
>TRBJ1-5|TRBV7-2
ASSSDSSLYQPQH
>TRBJ2-5|TRBV5-6
ASTLDRGRQETQY
>TRBJ2-3|TRBV7-2
ASSLDRTGDTQY
>TRBJ1-2|TRBV2
ASSGNRGGGYGYT
>TRBJ2-7|TRBV4-3
ASSQQLAKSSYEQY
>TRBJ2-7|TRBV13
ASSTRDWPYEQY
>TRBJ1-1|TRBV11-3
ASSLGTGQGDTEAF
>TRBJ2-5|TRBV29-1
SGRQGYQETQY
>TRBJ1-2|TRBV19
ASVEGGQLNYGYT
>TRBJ2-2|TRBV6-2/TRBV6-3
ASSYGTSVTGELF
>TRBJ2-1|TRBV24-1
ATSDVGQGIRPSGSGSYNEQF
>TRBJ2-5|TRBV6-1
ASSGTISTGGLAGRETQY
>TRBJ1-1|TRBV28
ASRTGGQENTEAF
>TRBJ2-7|TRBV6-1
ASSEAPRSGKAEQY
>TRBJ1-4|TRBV3-1/TRBV3-2
ASSQDPGQGAAEKLF
>TRBJ2-7|TRBV6-5
ASSYSGDSTTYEQY
>TRBJ2-5|TRBV5-1
ASSRLAGGRETQY
>TRBJ2-2|TRBV6-5
ASSGRRTGELF
>TRBJ2-1|TRBV4-1
ASSQELPGGTLANEQF
>TRBJ1-5|TRBV24-1
ATSGTGSSQPQH
>TRBJ2-7|TRBV4-3
ASSQGMGALDEQY
>TRBJ2-7|TRBV7-9
ASSIKGGTSPYEQY
>TRBJ2-5|TRBV6-2/TRBV6-3
ASSYPEETQY
>TRBJ2-6|TRBV5-6
ASSLGTGGAGANVLT
>TRBJ2-7|TRBV7-9
ASSLVRGYEQY
>TRBJ2-1|TRBV4-1
ASSQVLAGGSNEQF
>TRBJ1-4|TRBV28
ASSVAGGKNEKLF
>TRBJ2-2|TRBV13
ASSSRIPGLAGVNTGELF
>TRBJ2-7|TRBV6-5
ASSYGGQSPSGEQY
>TRBJ2-7|TRBV28
ASLMGQGNEQY
>TRBJ1-2|TRBV6-1
ASSEVGDRVYGYT
>TRBJ2-4|TRBV5-6
ASSSTGVRNIQY
>TRBJ2-7|TRBV11-2
ASSPDSSYEQY
>TRBJ1-2|TRBV18
ASSLVDRGYYGYT
>TRBJ2-7|TRBV10-3
AISESKGSYEQY
>TRBJ1-4|TRBV5-5
ASSPQGRPNEKLF
>TRBJ2-3|TRBV24-1
ATSDLLKGTSDTQY
>TRBJ2-7|TRBV5-4
ASSFLTSGSYEQY